One sample yielded the 14 T cell receptor beta chains listed below, sequenced in a study of identical twins. TCRdb recomputed calls from the 5' RACE reads with MiXCR, one row per CDR3 protein. The repertoire holds about 1.7 million distinct CDR3 sequences, with more than 30% as singletons. Sequenced input: cord blood. These receptors all come from a newborn girl in good health.

This clonotype was counted between two and nine times. CDR3 loop: CAIRGASTYEQYF. CDR3 in DNA: TGTGCCATCAGGGGGGCTAGCACCTACGAGCAGTACTTC. The chain recombines TRBV10-3 with TRBJ2-7; D may be TRBD1 (6 bases). This CDR3 spans 13 amino acids. Germline-derived CDR1 and CDR2 are ENHRY and SYGVKD. V was shortened by 6 bases and J by 2 bases, with 11 bases between the two germline ends.

This clonotype was seen a handful of times. The V call is TRBV30, the J call TRBJ1-4; D not certain. Trimming removed 0 bases at V and 4 bases at J, with 6 bases between. Germline-derived CDR1 and CDR2 are GTSNPN and SVGIG (reference sequence). The CDR3 spans 13 residues. In DNA form, the CDR3 reads TGTGCCTGGAGTGTACCGCTTAATGAAAAACTGTTTTTT. It encodes CAWSVPLNEKLFF.

The sample holds a few counts of this clonotype. The chain combines TRBV20-1 with TRBJ1-5; 8 nucleotides match TRBD1. The CDR3 is made up of 16 amino acids. J was trimmed by 0 bases and V by 5 bases; bases with no gene match: 9. CDR1 and CDR2 (germline): DFQATT, SNEGSKA (reference sequence). CDR3 amino acids: CSAEDRGAPSNQPQHF. DNA of the CDR3: TGCAGTGCTGAAGACAGGGGCGCCCCTAGCAATCAGCCCCAGCATTTT.

In the case of this clonotype: The CDR3 end shows no conserved phenylalanine or tryptophan, and so a read error is likely. The chain links TRBV29-1 to TRBJ2-7; D might be TRBD1 or TRBD2, each matching 5 bases. Trimming removed 5 bases at V and 0 bases at J, with 11 bases between. In germline, CDR1 is SQVTM, CDR2 ANQGSEA. This CDR3 has 13 residues. CDR3 protein: CSVTGTHSYEQYY. The CDR3 DNA reads TGCAGCGTTACCGGGACGCACTCCTACGAGCAGTACTAC.

This clonotype was observed a handful of times. V is TRBV3-1 and J is TRBJ2-4; unclear D gene. The germline CDR1 and CDR2 sequences are LGHDT and YNNKEL (reference sequence). The CDR3 is 15 residues long. V was cut by 3 bases and J by 2 bases, with 11 bases left in between. This chain's CDR3 is CASSHTLPTKNIQYF. CDR3 in DNA: TGTGCCAGCAGCCATACTCTCCCAACCAAAAACATTCAGTACTTC.

Here the CDR3 DNA reads TGTGCCAGCAGCCGGGGACGACAGTACTTC. Protein: CASSRGRQYF. This chain uses TRBV3-1 with TRBJ2-5; D is perhaps TRBD1 or TRBD2 (5 bases each). CDR1 is LGHDT and CDR2 is YNNKEL in the germline V gene (reference sequence). The CDR3 runs 10 residues. The ends were cut back, 4 bases at V and 11 bases at J, with 8 bases in the middle.

J is TRBJ2-5 and V is TRBV10-3; D is perhaps TRBD2 (6 bases). CDR1 and CDR2 (germline): ENHRY, SYGVKD. The CDR3 contains 16 residues. V gave up 2 bases and J gave up 5 bases, with 18 bases separating them. The CDR3 DNA follows: TGTGCCATCAGTGAGAAACGACTAGACTTAGGGGAGACCCAGTACTTC. This encodes CAISEKRLDLGETQYF.

The chain employs TRBV5-1 and TRBJ2-1; 10 nucleotides agree with TRBD1. Germline V lookup: CDR1 SGHRS, CDR2 YFSETQ. The CDR3 has 14 residues. V was pared by 3 bases and J by 10 bases, with 7 bases of the junction left unmatched. CDR3 sequence reads: CASSSGDRGYEQFF. The CDR3 DNA follows: TGCGCCAGCAGCTCGGGGGACAGGGGATACGAGCAGTTCTTC.

The V call is TRBV15, the J call TRBJ2-5, with 7 nucleotides matching TRBD1. Trimming cost V 8 bases and J 11 bases; bases outside gene matches: 11. Per germline, CDR1 LNHNV and CDR2 YYDKDF (reference sequence). This CDR3 comprises 12 residues. The CDR3 reads CATGGWDSEQYF. The CDR3, as DNA: TGTGCCACCGGGGGTTGGGACAGTGAGCAGTACTTC.

In this sample, this clonotype turned up many times. The chain joins TRBV6-5 to TRBJ2-3; D gene uncertain. This CDR3 is built from 15 residues. Per the germline V gene, CDR1 is MNHEY and CDR2 is SVGAGI. Trimming removed 0 bases from V and 4 bases from J, with 11 bases in between. The CDR3 is CASSYSTVGSDTQYF. The CDR3 DNA follows: TGTGCCAGCAGTTACTCGACCGTGGGATCAGATACGCAGTATTTT.

This clonotype was counted at least ten times. This rearrangement joins TRBV4-1 to TRBJ2-1; 13 nucleotides align to TRBD2. Germline assignment: CDR1 MGHRA and CDR2 YSYEKL. Losses at the gene ends were 1 base for V and 6 bases for J; bases not matched to a gene: 3. The CDR3 totals 16 residues. Here the CDR3 DNA reads TGCGCCAGCAGCCAAGCTGGGACTAGCGGGATCAATGAGCAGTTCTTC. Encoded protein: CASSQAGTSGINEQFF.

The chain carries TRBV27 and TRBJ2-5; tentatively, D is TRBD1 (5 bases). CDR1 is MNHEY, CDR2 SMNVEV, per germline (reference sequence). Trimming left V 1 base short and J 5 bases short, with 8 bases between. The CDR3 totals 13 residues. Here the CDR3 reads CASSLFAGETQYF. The CDR3 DNA follows: TGTGCCAGCAGTTTATTCGCAGGGGAGACCCAGTACTTC.

This clonotype was seen a handful of times. The chain uses TRBV7-9 and TRBJ1-6, with a tentative D call TRBD1 (6 bases). V was cut by 4 bases and J by 5 bases, with 9 bases left in between. The CDR3 covers 14 residues. Germline CDR1 and CDR2: SEHNR and FQNEAQ (reference sequence). CDR3 nucleotide sequence: TGTGCCAGCAGCTCACAGGGAGATAATTCACCCCTCCACTTT. This encodes CASSSQGDNSPLHF.

The V call is TRBV11-3, the J call TRBJ2-5; no reliable D call. Germline CDR1 and CDR2: SGHNT and YENEEA. The germline V and J ends were trimmed by 4 bases and 3 bases, with 6 bases remaining between them. CDR3 size: 12 residues. CDR3 in DNA: TGTGCCAGCAGCTACCAAGAAGAGACCCAGTACTTC. It encodes CASSYQEETQYF.